The 29 T cell receptor beta chains below all came from one sample that was sequenced in a study of graft-versus-host responses after intestinal transplantation. These receptors are not linked to any known antigen. Only in-frame clones appear in the TCRdb table, and some are missing; sequencing was by immunoSEQ multiplex PCR. Of 84,000 or so clones in the sample, around 90% were seen once. The input for sequencing was unstimulated CD8+ T cells sorted from spleen or lymph node cells, taken before transplant. The source is a human donor who was the organ donor for an intestinal transplant.

This chain links TRBV5-1 with TRBJ1-1; D is ambiguous. The CDR3 has 13 residues. The germline gives CDR1 SGHRS, CDR2 YFSETQ. Trimming removed 0 bases at V and 2 bases at J, with 5 bases between. The CDR3, as DNA: TGCGCCAGCAGCTTGGCTGCTAACACTGAAGCTTTCTTT. The encoded protein is CASSLAANTEAFF.

The rearrangement joins TRBV28 to TRBJ2-1; 9 nucleotides match TRBD2. V trimming: 0 bases; J trimming: 5 bases; junction bases outside the gene matches: 8. CDR3 length: 17 amino acids. CDR1 is MDHEN, CDR2 SYDVKM, per germline. The CDR3, as DNA: TGTGCCAGCAGTTTATGGAGGGCTAGCGGGGAGGACAATGAGCAGTTCTTC. The encoded protein is CASSLWRASGEDNEQFF.

CDR3 sequence (DNA): TGTGCCAGCAGTTCCGGGACAGGGGCTGGAAACACCATATATTTT. Translation: CASSSGTGAGNTIYF. This chain joins TRBV27 and TRBJ1-3; TRBD1 aligns across 10 bases. CDR1 is MNHEY, CDR2 SMNVEV, per germline (reference sequence). V lost 4 bases and J lost 2; bases outside the gene matches: 2. CDR3 size: 15 residues.

The V and J genes are TRBV30 and TRBJ1-1; D unclear. The V and J ends lost 3 bases and 0 bases respectively, with 8 bases between them. The V gene's germline CDR1 is GTSNPN and CDR2 SVGIG (reference sequence). The CDR3 spans 13 residues. The CDR3 loop is CAWSDEMNTEAFF. The CDR3 region has the DNA TGTGCCTGGAGCGACGAAATGAACACTGAAGCTTTCTTT.

This clone appeared a few times. This chain uses TRBV6-4 with TRBJ2-3, with 7 bases matching TRBD1. The trim removed 3 bases at V and 5 bases at J, leaving 11 bases unmatched. This CDR3 comprises 16 residues. Germline values: CDR1 MRHNA, CDR2 SNTAGT. This chain's CDR3 is CASSELGDSGRDTQYF. CDR3 in DNA: TGTGCCAGCAGTGAACTGGGGGACAGCGGCCGAGATACGCAGTATTTT.

The chain joins TRBV4-2 to TRBJ2-3, with 9 bases that match TRBD2. The V segment lost 1 base and the J segment 5 bases; nucleotides outside the gene matches: 7. CDR1 is LGHNA and CDR2 is YNFKEQ in the germline V gene. This CDR3 region has 16 residues. The CDR3 coding sequence is TGTGCCAGCAGCCAAGCGGCGGGGGGGGGCGTAGATACGCAGTATTTT. It yields the protein CASSQAAGGGVDTQYF.

This chain uses TRBV5-1 with TRBJ1-2; D is uncertain. The CDR3 has 15 amino acids. The germline V gene has CDR1 SGHRS and CDR2 YFSETQ. Trimming cost V 3 bases and J 4 bases, with 16 bases left between them. CDR3 amino acids: CASSWGPYPAYGYTF. The CDR3, as DNA: TGCGCCAGCAGCTGGGGTCCCTATCCCGCCTATGGCTACACCTTC.

This clone was counted once. The rearrangement links TRBV4-2 to TRBJ2-2, with TRBD2 matching over 13 bases. CDR1 and CDR2 from the germline V gene are LGHNA and YNFKEQ. This CDR3 region has 17 residues. V gave up 5 bases and J gave up 6 bases; unmatched junction bases: 9. In nucleotides, the CDR3 is TGTGCCAGCAGCGAAGTCACTAGCGGGGGGGCCTCCGGGGAGCTGTTTTTT. Its protein is CASSEVTSGGASGELFF.

The rearrangement uses TRBV29-1 and TRBJ2-1; the D gene could be TRBD1 or TRBD2 (6 bases each). CDR1 is SQVTM and CDR2 is ANQGSEA in the germline V gene. The CDR3 totals 16 residues. Trimming took off 4 bases at V and 6 bases at J, with 22 bases between the two ends. The CDR3 DNA sequence: TGCAGCGTTGGGGTCGCGGTGGCAGGGGACTTCAATGAGCAGTTCTTC. Translating gives CSVGVAVAGDFNEQFF.

The chain recombines TRBV29-1 with TRBJ1-1, with D possibly being TRBD1 (5 bases). Trimming removed 1 base from V and 0 bases from J, with 18 bases in between. Germline CDR1 SQVTM, CDR2 ANQGSEA. The CDR3 totals 17 residues. The CDR3 spells CSVEGVQGLPMNTEAFF. The CDR3 nucleotides are TGCAGCGTTGAAGGGGTGCAGGGCCTCCCCATGAACACTGAAGCTTTCTTT.

V usage is TRBV9 and J usage is TRBJ1-1; 9 bases align to TRBD1. CDR3 size: 16 residues. The V gene's germline CDR1 is SGDLS and CDR2 YYNGEE. With 4 bases clipped from V and 5 bases from J, the junction kept 12 bases outside the gene matches. DNA for the CDR3: TGTGCCAGCAGCCCCTCCGGGACAGGGATTCCAACTGAAGCTTTCTTT. Translating it yields CASSPSGTGIPTEAFF.

V is TRBV28 and J is TRBJ2-3; 11 bases agree with TRBD2. Trimming at V came to 5 bases and at J to 8 bases, leaving 9 bases not matched to a gene. Germline CDR1 MDHEN, CDR2 SYDVKM. CDR3 size: 15 residues. The CDR3 sequence is CASSAGLAGWGTQYF. CDR3 bases: TGTGCCAGCAGTGCCGGACTAGCGGGCTGGGGTACGCAGTATTTT.

The rearrangement links TRBV27 to TRBJ1-1; unclear D gene. Trimming stripped 2 bases from V and 1 base from J, with 5 bases between. The CDR3 covers 13 residues. Germline V gene sequence: CDR1 MNHEY, CDR2 SMNVEV (reference sequence). The CDR3 region is CASSLIKNTEAFF. Written as DNA, the CDR3 is TGTGCCAGCAGTTTAATAAAGAACACTGAAGCTTTCTTT.

V is TRBV28 and J is TRBJ1-4; no definite D call. V lost 8 bases to trimming and J lost 5 bases, with 18 bases between them. The CDR3 spans 15 residues. The germline CDR1 and CDR2 sequences are MDHEN and SYDVKM. CDR3: CASSSPAGNNEKLFF. CDR3 DNA: TGTGCCAGCTCGTCCCCGGCGGGGAACAATGAAAAACTGTTTTTT.

This sequence joins TRBV6-5 and TRBJ2-3, with D possibly TRBD1 on 5 matching bases. The V gene lost 5 bases and the J gene lost 5 bases, with 11 bases spanning the gap. The germline gives CDR1 MNHEY, CDR2 SVGAGI. The CDR3 spans 13 residues. CDR3 coding DNA: TGTGCCAGCAGTGATTCAGGGTTAGATACGCAGTATTTT. It translates to CASSDSGLDTQYF.

The rearrangement uses TRBV11-2 and TRBJ1-1; D unresolved. V dropped 6 bases and J dropped 6 bases, with 20 bases sitting between them. Germline V lookup: CDR1 SGHAT, CDR2 FQNNGV. The CDR3 loop spans 15 amino acids. The CDR3 DNA follows: TGTGCCAGCAGATACTGGCCCCCGTGGGAGTCTGAAGCTTTCTTT. Translation: CASRYWPPWESEAFF.

This chain links TRBV7-2 with TRBJ1-4, with D unclear. The V end lost 4 bases, the J end lost 7 bases, and 7 bases lay between the germline ends. The CDR3 has 12 residues. Germline CDR1 and CDR2: SGHTA and FQGNSA. DNA for the CDR3: TGTGCCAGCAGCTCGCGCGGTGAAAAACTGTTTTTT. Its translation is CASSSRGEKLFF.

This clone was seen a few times. The chain links TRBV11-3 to TRBJ2-5; tentatively, D is TRBD1 or TRBD2 (6 bases each). The ends were cut back, 5 bases at V and 5 bases at J, with 15 bases in the middle. The CDR3 spans 14 residues. Germline assignment: CDR1 SGHNT and CDR2 YENEEA. CDR3 nucleotide sequence: TGTGCCAGCAGCAAAACTGGGGGGCTGGAGACCCAGTACTTC. This codes for CASSKTGGLETQYF.

The CDR3 sequence is CASSEGGTSGANVLTF. The CDR3 coding sequence is TGTGCCAGCAGTGAGGGGGGGACCTCTGGGGCCAACGTCCTGACTTTC. This sequence joins TRBV6-4 and TRBJ2-6, with TRBD2 identical over 7 bases. The V gene end was trimmed by 3 bases and the J gene end by 0 bases; junction bases not matched to a gene: 2. The CDR3 length is 16 residues. Germline V gene sequence: CDR1 MRHNA, CDR2 SNTAGT.

The chain couples TRBV15 to TRBJ2-7; possible D gene TRBD1, 6 bases. Germline V gene sequence: CDR1 LNHNV, CDR2 YYDKDF (reference sequence). The length of the CDR3 is 16 residues. Deletions cut 0 bases from V and 3 bases from J, with 15 bases between. The chain's CDR3 is CATSRDMGDIHYEQYF. CDR3 nucleotides: TGTGCCACCAGCAGAGATATGGGGGACATCCACTACGAGCAGTACTTC.

This clone was observed once. The V call is TRBV5-4, the J call TRBJ2-4, with D unclear. The V and J ends lost 0 bases and 8 bases respectively, with 9 bases between them. Germline CDR1 SGHNT, CDR2 YYREEE (reference sequence). CDR3 size: 13 residues. The CDR3 here is CASSLVGFDIQYF. The CDR3 nucleotides are TGTGCCAGCAGCTTGGTAGGGTTTGACATTCAGTACTTC.

The V call is TRBV7-9, the J call TRBJ2-2, with 8 bases lining up with TRBD1. The germline V gene has CDR1 SEHNR and CDR2 FQNEAQ (reference sequence). With 3 bases clipped from V and 3 bases from J, the junction kept 3 bases outside the gene matches. The CDR3 has 15 amino acids. The CDR3 sequence is CASSLAGGYTGELFF. CDR3 coding DNA: TGTGCCAGCAGCTTGGCAGGGGGCTACACCGGGGAGCTGTTTTTT. The variable domain in full, completed from reference TRBV7-9 and TRBJ2-2, reads DTGVSQNPRHKITKRGQNVTFRCDPISEHNRLYWYRQTLGQGPEFLTYFQNEAQLEKSRLLSDRFSAERPKGSFSTLEIQRTEQGDSAMYLCASSLAGGYTGELFFGEGSRLTVL.

This clone showed up just a few times. This rearrangement joins TRBV2 to TRBJ1-1, with D possibly matching TRBD1 (5 bases). V was clipped by 8 bases and J by 3 bases, with 13 bases between them. Germline V gives CDR1 SNHLY, CDR2 FYNNEI. CDR3 length equals 13 residues. DNA for the CDR3: TGTGCCAGCGGGGAGAGGGGTTACACTGAAGCTTTCTTT. It encodes CASGERGYTEAFF.

The chain combines TRBV7-8 with TRBJ1-5, with 7 nucleotides matching TRBD1. V lost 5 bases and J lost 5; bases outside the gene matches: 12. The CDR3 has 16 amino acids. Germline loops: CDR1 SGHVS, CDR2 FQNEAQ. The CDR3 sequence: CASSPRPGQIDQPQHF. CDR3 DNA sequence: TGTGCCAGCAGCCCTCGGCCGGGACAGATAGATCAGCCCCAGCATTTT.

The chain uses TRBV6-1 and TRBJ2-7, with 8 bases that match TRBD2. This CDR3 has 15 amino acids. After removal of 5 bases from V and 3 bases from J, the junction contained 9 bases not matched to a gene. Germline V gene lookup returns CDR1 MNHNS and CDR2 SASEGT. In DNA form, the CDR3 reads TGTGCCAGCAGTAGAGAGGCGACTAGCGACTACGAGCAGTACTTC. Translation: CASSREATSDYEQYF.

V gene TRBV7-3 combines with J gene TRBJ1-4; D unresolved. Germline assignment: CDR1 SGHTA and CDR2 FQGTGA. The length of the CDR3 is 14 residues. With 4 bases removed from V and 8 bases from J, the gap between germline ends came to 14 bases. DNA of the CDR3: TGTGCCAGCAGCTCCCCCCGGGCAGGCGAAAAACTGTTTTTT. This gives the protein CASSSPRAGEKLFF.

In this sample, this clone turned up once. This chain joins TRBV4-2 and TRBJ2-7, with no clear D. Germline lookup yields CDR1 LGHNA and CDR2 YNFKEQ. Deletions cut 3 bases from V and 4 bases from J, with 19 bases between. The CDR3 has 16 amino acids. In DNA form, the CDR3 reads TGTGCCAGCAGCCACCATATAGAGTTCGAGAGATACGAGCAGTACTTC. It is translated as CASSHHIEFERYEQYF.

The V gene is TRBV9, the J gene TRBJ1-4; 8 bases fit TRBD1. Trimming cost V 0 bases and J 7 bases; bases outside gene matches: 5. In germline, CDR1 is SGDLS, CDR2 YYNGEE. The CDR3 contains 15 residues. CDR3 in DNA: TGTGCCAGCAGCGTAGACTCACAGGGGGGTGAAAAACTGTTTTTT. As protein: CASSVDSQGGEKLFF. Filled out from reference TRBV9 and TRBJ1-4, the complete variable domain reads DSGVTQTPKHLITATGQRVTLRCSPRSGDLSVYWYQQSLDQGLQFLIQYYNGEERAKGNILERFSAQQFPDLHSELNLSSLELGDSALYFCASSVDSQGGEKLFFGSGTQLSVL.

The CDR3 nucleotides are TGCGCCAGCAGTCGGACGCTCTCGAACACTGAAGCTTTCTTT. Its protein product is CASSRTLSNTEAFF. This chain joins TRBV4-1 and TRBJ1-1; D is unresolved. Germline lookup yields CDR1 MGHRA and CDR2 YSYEKL. Trimming removed 6 bases from V and 1 base from J, with 12 bases in between. The CDR3 has 14 amino acids.